This T cell receptor (beta chain) was identified in a study of tumor and adjacent non-tumor tissue in lung cancer. Study details: Stage I to III disease affected approximately 11 men and about five women aged about 31 to 85. About 4.17 million productive TCRbeta reads were obtained per sample on average. Whole-study results and caveats: In normal lung, the top 100 clones were significantly more dominant than in tumor. TCR diversity was significantly greater in tumor than normal lung tissue.

A modified ARM-PCR protocol with three rounds of nested PCR amplified TCRbeta. TCRdb analysed the multiplex PCR reads with MiXCR anew, one entry per CDR3 protein. The repertoire holds around 70,000 distinct CDR3 sequences, with 60% to 75% as singletons. The template was RNA from unsorted bulk tissue. Sample share makes this clonotype medium-sized. Its antigen is as yet unknown. The germline gives CDR1 DFQATT, CDR2 SNEGSKA (reference sequence). Trimming cost V 1 base and J 6 bases, with 9 bases left between them. CDR3 length: 12 residues. The sequence was obtained from a man aged 55 to 69 with non-small cell lung cancer. The sequencing sample was made of lung tumor tissue. The gene calls are TRBV20-1 and TRBJ1-1, with TRBD1 as a possible D gene (5 bases). The CDR3 region is CSARVRAAEAFF. Here the CDR3 DNA reads TGCAGTGCTAGAGTCAGGGCGGCTGAAGCTTTCTTT.